Described below is a single T cell receptor beta chain sequence and its context. Antigen specificity is unknown. This sample was taken from a study of T cells in Graves' hyperthyroidism and ophthalmopathy. Study observations and caveats: Within blood appeared most thyroid clonotypes that had expanded above 0.001. The model's output predicted ophthalmopathy at a median of roughly 6.9 months prior to onset.

Patients with ophthalmopathy all had a Clinical Activity Score of at least 3, a NOSPECS grade of at least 4 and duration under 3 months. PBMCs were collected from an approximately 9.4 ml volume of fresh peripheral blood. RNA transcripts yielded amplified TCR beta CDR3 regions. HTBI primers were the set used in a first-round RT-PCR of the TCR CDR3. MiXCR, run by TCRdb on the multiplex PCR reads, gives a single entry per CDR3 protein. The sample comprises more than 50,000 distinct CDR3 sequences, 49% of which are singletons, and roughly 12% rests with the top ten. The sample consisted of blood. This receptor was identified in a woman aged 30 to 39 with Graves' ophthalmopathy.

This CDR3 is CTGLAGYEQYF. The CDR3 region has the DNA TGCACTGGACTAGCGGGTTACGAGCAGTACTTC. The chain employs TRBV20-1 and TRBJ2-7; 11 bases agree with TRBD2. From germline, CDR1 is DFQATT and CDR2 SNEGSKA (reference sequence). This CDR3 contains 11 residues.